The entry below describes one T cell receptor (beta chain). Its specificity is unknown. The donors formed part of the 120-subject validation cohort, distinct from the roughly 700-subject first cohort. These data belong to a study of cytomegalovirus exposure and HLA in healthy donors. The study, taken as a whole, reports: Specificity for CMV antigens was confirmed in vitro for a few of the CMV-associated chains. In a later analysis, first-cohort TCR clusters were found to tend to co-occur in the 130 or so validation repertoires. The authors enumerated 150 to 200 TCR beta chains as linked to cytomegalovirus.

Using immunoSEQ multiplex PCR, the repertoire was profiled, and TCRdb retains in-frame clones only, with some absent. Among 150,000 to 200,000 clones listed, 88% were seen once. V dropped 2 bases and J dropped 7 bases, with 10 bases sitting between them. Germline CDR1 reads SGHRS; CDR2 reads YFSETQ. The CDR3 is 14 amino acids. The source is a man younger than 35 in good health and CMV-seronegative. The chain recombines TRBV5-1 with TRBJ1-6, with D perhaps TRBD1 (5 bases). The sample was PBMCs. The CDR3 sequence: CASSLTRQNSPLHF. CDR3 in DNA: TGCGCCAGCAGCTTAACCCGACAGAATTCACCCCTCCACTTT. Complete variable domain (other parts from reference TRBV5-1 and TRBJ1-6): KAGVTQTPRYLIKTRGQQVTLSCSPISGHRSVSWYQQTPGQGLQFLFEYFSETQRNKGNFPGRFSGRQFSNSRSEMNVSTLELGDSALYLCASSLTRQNSPLHFGNGTRLTVT.